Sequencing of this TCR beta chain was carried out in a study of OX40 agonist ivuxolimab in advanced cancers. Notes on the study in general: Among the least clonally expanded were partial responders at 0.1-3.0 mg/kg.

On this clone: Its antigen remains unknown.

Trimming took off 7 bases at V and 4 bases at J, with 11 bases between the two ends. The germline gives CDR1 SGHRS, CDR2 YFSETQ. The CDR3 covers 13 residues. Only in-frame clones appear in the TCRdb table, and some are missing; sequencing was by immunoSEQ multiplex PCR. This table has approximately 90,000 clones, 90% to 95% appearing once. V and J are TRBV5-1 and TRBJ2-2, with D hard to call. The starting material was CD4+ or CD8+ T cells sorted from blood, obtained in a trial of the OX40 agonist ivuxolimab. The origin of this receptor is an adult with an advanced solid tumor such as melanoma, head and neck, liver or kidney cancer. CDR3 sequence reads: CASLELGTGELFF. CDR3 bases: TGCGCCAGCCTCGAGTTAGGCACCGGGGAGCTGTTTTTT. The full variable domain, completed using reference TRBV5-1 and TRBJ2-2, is KAGVTQTPRYLIKTRGQQVTLSCSPISGHRSVSWYQQTPGQGLQFLFEYFSETQRNKGNFPGRFSGRQFSNSRSEMNVSTLELGDSALYLCASLELGTGELFFGEGSRLTVL.